This is a list of T cell receptor beta chains from one sample in a study of brain T cells in children with intractable seizures. Using immunoSEQ multiplex PCR, the repertoire was profiled, and TCRdb retains in-frame clones only, with some absent. Counted here are about 340,000 clones, 85% to 95% occurring once; the ten biggest clones make up roughly 6%. The sample in question was peripheral blood, obtained about 5 months after surgery. Every receptor here comes from a boy younger than two with tuberous sclerosis and intractable seizures. Each CDR3 is given with its conserved first and last residue. D genes are given only for firm matches. A clone size is listed for some rows: how often the clone was seen (once, few, many), or a class if it is expanded.

TRBV25-1,-,TRBJ1-1,once,CASSERNTEAFF
TRBV29-1,-,TRBJ1-1,-,CSVEEVVTEAFF
TRBV2,TRBD2,TRBJ2-7,-,CASSRGTSGSYEQYF
TRBV19,-,TRBJ1-3,-,CASSIEARSSGNTIYF
TRBV5-1,-,TRBJ2-2,-,CASSLIGIDTGELFF
TRBV6-5,TRBD1,TRBJ1-1,-,CASRQGSAEAFF
TRBV6-1,TRBD2,TRBJ2-1,-,CASSDGGRARNEQFF
TRBV27,-,TRBJ2-3,once,CASGTAGVDTQYF
TRBV7-2,-,TRBJ2-4,-,CASSLVQTLAKNIQYF
TRBV9,-,TRBJ2-3,-,CASSVEVGHSTDTQYF
TRBV7-2,TRBD2,TRBJ2-7,-,CASSLSGGSEQYF
TRBV5-8,-,TRBJ2-7,once,CASSRGHYEQYF
TRBV7-9,-,TRBJ2-7,-,CASSRTSTSPYEQYF
TRBV7-2,-,TRBJ2-7,-,CASSLWSSGGAYEQYF
TRBV1,-,TRBJ2-2,-,CTSSQDGDTSNTGELFF